Presented here are 7 T cell receptor beta chains from one specimen sequenced in a study of T cell responses to AZD1222 COVID-19 vaccine. TCRdb's table, derived via immunoSEQ multiplex PCR, lists solely in-frame clones and lacks some. Of 98,000 or so clones in the sample, over 70% were seen once. The sequencing here drew on peripheral blood, taken on day 0 of AZD1222 vaccination. The source is an adult in good health.

The CDR3 nucleotides read TGTGCCAGCAGCCGGGACAGGGGGCTTCTTGGCTACACCTTC. It translates to CASSRDRGLLGYTF. The chain employs TRBV6-5 and TRBJ1-2; 12 bases line up with TRBD1. The CDR3 covers 14 residues. Germline-derived CDR1 and CDR2 are MNHEY and SVGAGI. V trimming: 6 bases; J trimming: 7 bases; junction bases outside the gene matches: 6.

The V call is TRBV5-1, the J call TRBJ2-7, with 8 positions matching TRBD1. CDR1 is SGHRS, CDR2 YFSETQ, per germline. J lost 3 bases, V lost 4 bases, and 9 bases had no gene match. The CDR3 loop spans 15 amino acids. The CDR3 region is CASSIGQGAVYEQYF. In nucleotides, the CDR3 is TGCGCCAGCAGCATTGGTCAGGGGGCAGTCTACGAGCAGTACTTC.

This clone has more than one count but fewer than ten. The rearrangement joins TRBV5-1 to TRBJ2-7, with TRBD1 matching over 8 bases. With V trimmed by 4 bases and J by 3 bases, 6 bases remained unmatched. The CDR3 loop spans 14 amino acids. Germline V gene data show CDR1 as SGHRS and CDR2 as YFSETQ. The CDR3 reads CASSLTGDGYEQYF. In DNA form, the CDR3 reads TGCGCCAGCAGCCTGACAGGGGATGGCTACGAGCAGTACTTC.

The rearrangement links TRBV6-5 to TRBJ2-1, with D tentatively TRBD1 (6 bases). The CDR3 spans 12 residues. V was trimmed by 6 bases and J by 6 bases, leaving 9 bases between them. Germline CDR1 and CDR2: MNHEY and SVGAGI. The CDR3 coding sequence is TGTGCCAGCAGCTACAGGGTCAATGAGCAGTTCTTC. It translates to CASSYRVNEQFF.

This rearrangement joins TRBV28 to TRBJ1-2; tentatively, D is TRBD1 (5 bases). The germline V gene encodes CDR1 MDHEN and CDR2 SYDVKM. V was cut by 2 bases and J by 5 bases, with 12 bases left in between. The CDR3 spans 14 residues. The CDR3 sequence is CASSLVRVKYGYTF. For the CDR3, the DNA is TGTGCCAGCAGTTTAGTCAGGGTGAAATATGGCTACACCTTC.

This clone has just one count. The chain joins TRBV29-1 to TRBJ2-4; 9 bases match TRBD1. This CDR3 region has 15 residues. The trim removed 5 bases at V and 8 bases at J, leaving 13 bases unmatched. Germline loops: CDR1 SQVTM, CDR2 ANQGSEA. The chain's CDR3 is CSVRDRGAWRDIQYF. The CDR3 DNA follows: TGCAGCGTTAGAGACAGGGGGGCGTGGAGGGACATTCAGTACTTC.

The rearrangement links TRBV14 to TRBJ1-2; the D is unclear. The CDR3 loop spans 16 amino acids. CDR1 is SGHDN, CDR2 FVKESK, per germline. Trimming left V 0 bases short and J 1 base short, with 12 bases between. CDR3: CASSQDRQSNNYGYTF. CDR3 coding DNA: TGTGCCAGCAGCCAAGATAGGCAGAGTAATAACTATGGCTACACCTTC.